This T cell receptor beta chain was found in a study of graft-versus-host responses after intestinal transplantation. Study as a whole: Each transplant was multivisceral, liver-intestinal, or isolated intestinal. Study-level points and caveats: Elevated graft-versus-host to host-versus-graft clonal ratios in allografts were recorded for patients with graft-donor T cell macrochimerism.

Data came from immunoSEQ multiplex PCR; TCRdb stores just in-frame clones and leaves some out. The table includes some 13,000 clones, roughly 86% detected once. Turning to this clone: As yet, its antigen is unknown.

This TCR was sampled from a human patient who received an intestinal transplant, so some T cells may come from the graft donor. Specimen: PBMCs, collected after intestinal transplantation.

The chain's CDR3 is CASRSGSTDTQYF. The CDR3 DNA reads TGTGCCAGCAGGAGCGGGAGCACAGATACGCAGTATTTT. V gene TRBV7-9 combines with J gene TRBJ2-3; tentatively, D is TRBD2 (6 bases). The V end lost 6 bases, the J end lost 0 bases, and 7 bases lay between the germline ends. This CDR3 spans 13 amino acids. Germline-derived CDR1 and CDR2 are SEHNR and FQNEAQ (reference sequence). Full variable domain (missing parts from reference TRBV7-9 and TRBJ2-3): DTGVSQNPRHKITKRGQNVTFRCDPISEHNRLYWYRQTLGQGPEFLTYFQNEAQLEKSRLLSDRFSAERPKGSFSTLEIQRTEQGDSAMYLCASRSGSTDTQYFGPGTRLTVL.